The 2 T cell receptor beta chains below come from one sample, sequenced in a study of T cell responses to AZD1222 COVID-19 vaccine. TCRdb's copy holds only in-frame clones and misses some; the assay was immunoSEQ multiplex PCR. The profile covers about 67,000 clones, with around four fifths appearing a single time and roughly 20% taken by the ten largest. The sequencing here drew on peripheral blood, taken on day 0 of AZD1222 vaccination. The receptors were gathered from an adult in good health.

In this sample, this clone turned up a few times. The chain recombines TRBV10-1 with TRBJ1-1; no reliable D call. V shed 5 bases and J shed 7 bases, with 2 bases lying between them. Germline lookup yields CDR1 WNHNN and CDR2 SYGVQD (reference sequence). The length of the CDR3 is 9 residues. The CDR3 DNA reads as TGCGCCAGCAGTTTTGAAGCTTTCTTT. Its translation: CASSFEAFF.

V gene TRBV4-2 combines with J gene TRBJ2-7; D possibly uses TRBD1 or TRBD2 (7 bases each). Germline-derived CDR1 and CDR2 are LGHNA and YNFKEQ. V dropped 1 base and J dropped 2 bases, with 15 bases sitting between them. The CDR3 length is 16 residues. Here the CDR3 DNA reads TGTGCCAGCAGCCAAGTCCAGGGGGGGGAAACCTACGAGCAGTACTTC. Protein sequence: CASSQVQGGETYEQYF.